Listed below are T cell receptor beta chains from one sample, sequenced in a study of cytomegalovirus exposure and HLA in healthy donors. TCRdb's copy holds only in-frame clones and misses some; the assay was immunoSEQ multiplex PCR. The sample lists about 160,000 clones; 80% were seen once. The sequencing input was PBMCs. All receptors derive from a man aged 25-45 years in good health and CMV-seronegative. CDR3s include the opening cysteine and the closing phenylalanine or tryptophan. D genes are given only for firm matches. The size of a clone is reported for some rows only, either as once, few or many, or as a class for expanded clones.

CDR3 protein,CDR3 DNA,clone size,J gene,V gene,D gene
CASVASGNTIYF,TGTGCCAGCGTGGCCTCTGGAAACACCATATATTTT,-,TRBJ1-3,TRBV7-9,-
CASSQAGLLDGYTF,TGCGCCAGCAGCCAAGCCGGGTTGCTAGATGGCTACACCTTC,-,TRBJ1-2,TRBV5-1,-
CASSLLGAQETQYF,TGTGCCAGCAGTCTGCTGGGAGCCCAAGAGACCCAGTACTTC,-,TRBJ2-5,TRBV27,-
CSSSFPTGRLGSYNEQFF,TGTTCCAGCAGCTTCCCGACAGGGAGACTGGGCTCCTACAATGAGCAGTTCTTC,-,TRBJ2-1,TRBV7-9,TRBD1
CASSLSSSQEQFF,TGCGCCAGCAGCTTGTCCTCATCGCAGGAGCAGTTCTTC,-,TRBJ2-1,TRBV5-1,-
CASTLTKSNYGYTF,TGTGCCAGCACCCTTACGAAGAGCAACTATGGCTACACCTTC,-,TRBJ1-2,TRBV6-6,-
CASSSGGQLNEKLFF,TGTGCCAGTAGTTCGGGGGGGCAGCTTAATGAAAAACTGTTTTTT,-,TRBJ1-4,TRBV19,-
CSVEGHQQDPQNIQYF,TGCAGCGTTGAAGGCCACCAACAAGATCCCCAAAACATTCAGTACTTC,-,TRBJ2-4,TRBV29-1,-
CASTQRGSGSNQPQHF,TGTGCCAGTACCCAGAGGGGGAGTGGCAGCAATCAGCCCCAGCATTTT,-,TRBJ1-5,TRBV19,-
CSARVDGLQHF,TGCAGTGCTAGAGTAGACGGGTTACAGCATTTT,few,TRBJ1-5,TRBV20-1,-
CASSVLAGGPNEQFF,TGTGCCAGCAGCGTACTAGCGGGGGGGCCAAATGAGCAGTTCTTC,-,TRBJ2-1,TRBV11-2,TRBD2
CASRKDRDGLRTEAFF,TGTGCCAGCAGGAAGGACAGGGATGGATTGAGAACTGAAGCTTTCTTT,-,TRBJ1-1,TRBV11-3,TRBD1
CASSLPGDKNTEAFF,TGTGCCAGCAGCCTTCCGGGAGACAAGAACACTGAAGCTTTCTTT,few,TRBJ1-1,TRBV5-6,-
CASSLESPGGISGNTIYF,TGTGCCAGCAGCTTAGAATCCCCCGGCGGCATCTCTGGAAACACCATATATTTT,-,TRBJ1-3,TRBV7-3,-
CAWIGLAGLEQFF,TGTGCCTGGATCGGACTAGCGGGTTTGGAGCAGTTCTTC,-,TRBJ2-1,TRBV30,TRBD2
CASSETTVQAGEQYF,TGTGCCAGCAGTGAAACAACAGTCCAGGCGGGCGAGCAGTACTTC,-,TRBJ2-7,TRBV2,-
CSAPRTSGGGDYNEQFF,TGCAGCGCCCCTAGGACTAGCGGAGGGGGGGACTACAATGAGCAGTTCTTC,few,TRBJ2-1,TRBV29-1,TRBD2
CASSFPVRNTIYF,TGCGCCAGCAGCTTCCCGGTTAGAAACACCATATATTTT,-,TRBJ1-3,TRBV5-1,-
CASSLDRVNTEAFF,TGTGCCAGCAGCTTAGACAGGGTGAACACTGAAGCTTTCTTT,-,TRBJ1-1,TRBV7-3,TRBD1
CASSLRQGEVEAFF,TGCGCCAGCAGCTTACGACAGGGGGAGGTGGAAGCTTTCTTT,-,TRBJ1-1,TRBV4-1,TRBD1
CASSQTMNTEAFF,TGCGCCAGCAGCCAAACAATGAACACTGAAGCTTTCTTT,-,TRBJ1-1,TRBV5-1,-
CASSRDSSYYGYTF,TGCGCCAGCAGTCGGGACTCCTCTTACTATGGCTACACCTTC,-,TRBJ1-2,TRBV4-3,-
CAWSVGQGTEAFF,TGTGCCTGGAGTGTAGGACAGGGCACTGAAGCTTTCTTT,-,TRBJ1-1,TRBV30,TRBD1
CASSPYRTSEVTDTQYF,TGTGCCAGCAGCCCTTATAGGACTAGCGAGGTCACAGATACGCAGTATTTT,once,TRBJ2-3,TRBV7-9,TRBD2
CASSLEGWGRGDRVGQYF,TGTGCCAGCAGCTTGGAAGGGTGGGGCCGCGGTGACCGGGTTGGGCAGTACTTC,-,TRBJ2-7,TRBV5-6,-
CASSLGVRGRQLNEQFF,TGTGCCAGCAGCTTAGGCGTGAGGGGGCGTCAACTCAATGAGCAGTTCTTC,-,TRBJ2-1,TRBV13,TRBD1
CASSYSGDEKLFF,TGTGCCAGCAGTTATTCAGGGGATGAAAAACTGTTTTTT,-,TRBJ1-4,TRBV6-5,-
CASSLGQGVKEQYF,TGTGCCAGCAGTCTGGGACAGGGGGTGAAAGAGCAGTACTTC,-,TRBJ2-7,TRBV27,TRBD1
CASSQVRGGAGANVLTF,TGTGCCAGCAGCCAAGTCCGGGGGGGAGCCGGGGCCAACGTCCTGACTTTC,-,TRBJ2-6,TRBV14,TRBD2
CASSSAPGVSNYEQYF,TGCGCCAGCAGCTCCGCGCCAGGGGTCAGTAACTACGAGCAGTACTTC,-,TRBJ2-7,TRBV5-1,-
CASSFDARRIYEQYF,TGTGCCAGCAGCTTTGACGCTCGGAGGATCTACGAGCAGTACTTC,-,TRBJ2-7,TRBV5-6,-
CASSQDGQPFEKLFF,TGCGCCAGCAGCCAAGATGGCCAACCCTTTGAAAAACTGTTTTTT,-,TRBJ1-4,TRBV4-1,-
CASSAWPDRERDTEAFF,TGTGCCAGTAGCGCCTGGCCCGACAGGGAGAGGGACACTGAAGCTTTCTTT,-,TRBJ1-1,TRBV9,TRBD1
CASSPEGQINTEAFF,TGCGCCAGCAGCCCGGAGGGACAGATAAACACTGAAGCTTTCTTT,-,TRBJ1-1,TRBV5-1,TRBD1
CASSLIRGNEAFF,TGTGCCAGCAGTTTAATTAGGGGAAATGAAGCTTTCTTT,-,TRBJ1-1,TRBV27,-